These 9 T cell receptor beta chains share one sample of origin, sequenced in a study of control samples from healthy donors and cancer patients. Sequenced by immunoSEQ multiplex PCR; TCRdb stores in-frame clones only, minus some. The table includes about 150,000 clones, about 90% detected once. Sequencing was done on a sample of blood. These receptors all come from a woman between 35 and 50 years old in good health.

This chain connects TRBV6-5 to TRBJ1-1, with TRBD1 matching over 9 bases. The CDR3 length is 13 residues. Germline V lookup: CDR1 MNHEY, CDR2 SVGAGI. After removal of 10 bases from V and 5 bases from J, the junction contained 8 bases not matched to a gene. CDR3 sequence (DNA): TGTGCCACCGGGGACAGGGTACGGACTGAAGCTTTCTTT. Translating it yields CATGDRVRTEAFF.

This rearrangement joins TRBV5-8 to TRBJ1-2; D remains unclear. Germline V gives CDR1 SGHTS, CDR2 YDEGEE. V was cut by 0 bases and J by 4 bases, with 13 bases left in between. CDR3 length equals 15 residues. Here the CDR3 reads CASSLEVPRIYGYTF. CDR3 in DNA: TGTGCCAGCAGCTTGGAGGTGCCCAGGATCTATGGCTACACCTTC.

This sequence joins TRBV28 and TRBJ2-3; perhaps TRBD2 as D (7 bases). V lost 3 bases and J 4 bases, leaving 17 bases between the germline ends. CDR3 size: 16 residues. Germline assignment: CDR1 MDHEN and CDR2 SYDVKM. This CDR3 reads CASSFGGAGSADTQYF. CDR3 nucleotide sequence: TGTGCCAGCAGTTTTGGGGGGGCCGGATCGGCAGATACGCAGTATTTT.

The chain couples TRBV5-1 to TRBJ1-1; D is perhaps TRBD1 (6 bases). The CDR3 is 15 amino acids. Per germline, CDR1 SGHRS and CDR2 YFSETQ. The V gene lost 0 bases and the J gene lost 5 bases, with 14 bases spanning the gap. CDR3 in DNA: TGCGCCAGCAGCTTGGCTCCAGGGGTTGGAACTGAAGCTTTCTTT. It encodes CASSLAPGVGTEAFF.

The V call is TRBV9, the J call TRBJ2-1; D may correspond to TRBD1 or TRBD2 (5 bases each). The germline gives CDR1 SGDLS, CDR2 YYNGEE. This CDR3 spans 14 amino acids. The V end was cut by 1 base, the J end by 8 bases, with 13 bases between. Here the CDR3 DNA reads TGTGCCAGCAGCGTATATCGAGGGGTAGATGAGCAGTTCTTC. Amino acid sequence: CASSVYRGVDEQFF.

The chain links TRBV7-9 to TRBJ2-3, with a tentative D call TRBD2 (7 bases). CDR3 length: 16 residues. Trimming pared 5 bases from V and 1 base from J, leaving 16 bases between. Looked up from germline, CDR1 is SEHNR and CDR2 is FQNEAQ (reference sequence). In DNA, the CDR3 is TGTGCCAGCAGCCCGCTGGGGCGGGGGCGCACAGATACGCAGTATTTT. This codes for CASSPLGRGRTDTQYF.

The gene calls are TRBV4-1 and TRBJ1-1, with a weak D call TRBD1 (5 bases). CDR3 size: 15 residues. The germline gives CDR1 MGHRA, CDR2 YSYEKL. V lost 4 bases, J lost 5 bases, and 17 bases lay in between. For the CDR3, the DNA is TGCGCCAGCAGCCCCGAGGCACGGGGCGGGACTGAAGCTTTCTTT. Amino acids: CASSPEARGGTEAFF.

The chain has TRBV27 and TRBJ2-5, with 7 bases lining up with TRBD1. J lost 2 bases, V lost 5 bases, and 5 bases had no gene match. CDR1 is MNHEY and CDR2 is SMNVEV in the germline V gene (reference sequence). This CDR3 region has 14 residues. CDR3: CASSHRTGQETQYF. As DNA, the CDR3 is TGTGCCAGCAGTCACAGGACAGGTCAAGAGACCCAGTACTTC.

This clone was picked up one time. V and J are TRBV25-1 and TRBJ1-1, with 7 bases matching TRBD1. V trimming: 7 bases; J trimming: 0 bases; junction bases outside the gene matches: 5. The CDR3 length is 14 residues. The germline gives CDR1 MGHDK, CDR2 SYGVNS. The DNA of the CDR3 is TGTGCCAGCAATAAGGGGGCAATGAACACTGAAGCTTTCTTT. Protein: CASNKGAMNTEAFF.